These 10 T cell receptor beta chains share one sample of origin, sequenced in a study of PD-L1 blockade in urothelial cancer. Clones were sequenced by immunoSEQ multiplex PCR, and TCRdb holds only the in-frame ones, with some missing. The sample records some 100,000 clones, about 89% being singletons. Sample: PBMCs, taken around atezolizumab (anti-PD-L1) treatment. These receptors were taken from a woman of 80 years or more with urothelial cancer.

The gene calls are TRBV28 and TRBJ1-5; 10 bases map to TRBD1. Trimming cost V 8 bases and J 6 bases; bases outside gene matches: 7. The CDR3 length is 14 residues. CDR1 MDHEN and CDR2 SYDVKM come from the germline V gene. The CDR3 sequence: CASRRQGAGQPQHF. In DNA, the CDR3 is TGTGCCAGCCGGCGACAGGGGGCAGGTCAGCCCCAGCATTTT.

This clone was detected only once. The V call is TRBV18, the J call TRBJ2-2; 7 positions agree with TRBD2. Looked up from germline, CDR1 is KGHSH and CDR2 is LQKENI. This CDR3 region has 18 residues. V shed 3 bases, J shed 2 bases, and the junction held 12 bases outside the gene matches. The CDR3 protein is CASSPSSAGPINTGELFF. The CDR3 DNA follows: TGTGCCAGCTCACCCTCCTCAGCGGGGCCGATCAACACCGGGGAGCTGTTTTTT.

The CDR3 DNA is TGTGCCAGCAGCTTCGACCTTGGACAGGGGATCTCCTACGAGCAGTACTTC. Residues: CASSFDLGQGISYEQYF. V gene TRBV7-9 combines with J gene TRBJ2-7; TRBD1 aligns across 9 bases. CDR3 size: 17 residues. Germline assignment: CDR1 SEHNR and CDR2 FQNEAQ (reference sequence). V dropped 3 bases and J dropped 0; count of bases not matched to a gene: 9.

V is TRBV12-5 and J is TRBJ2-2; 7 bases align to TRBD2. Per the germline V gene, CDR1 is LGHNT and CDR2 is FRNRAP. CDR3 length equals 17 residues. Unmatched junction bases numbered 7, after V lost 3 bases and J lost 0 bases. The CDR3 sequence is CASGLGLAAANTGELFF. The CDR3 nucleotides are TGTGCTAGTGGTTTAGGGCTAGCGGCGGCGAACACCGGGGAGCTGTTTTTT.

The CDR3 loop is CASSLNSGRPFSNEQFF. CDR3 DNA sequence: TGTGCCAGCAGCTTGAATAGCGGGAGGCCCTTCTCGAATGAGCAGTTCTTC. The chain is built from TRBV5-6 and TRBJ2-1, with 10 nucleotides matching TRBD2. CDR1 is SGHDT, CDR2 YYEEEE, per germline. The CDR3 is 17 residues long. With V trimmed by 1 base and J by 7 bases, 11 bases remained unmatched.

Of note for this clone: The germline gene is not matched at one end of the junction; a read error may be the cause. The rearrangement joins TRBV19 to TRBJ2-1; TRBD2 aligns across 13 bases. This CDR3 comprises 17 residues. Per germline, CDR1 LNHDA and CDR2 SQIVND (reference sequence). CDR3 nucleotide sequence: TGTGCCAGTAGTATTCCTCGGACTAGCGGGAGTCTCAATGGGCAGTTCTTC. Translated, it gives CASSIPRTSGSLNGQFF.

J is TRBJ1-1 and V is TRBV27; 11 bases agree with TRBD1. Looked up from germline, CDR1 is MNHEY and CDR2 is SMNVEV (reference sequence). The CDR3 has 16 amino acids. V trimming: 11 bases; J trimming: 6 bases; junction bases outside the gene matches: 17. Here the CDR3 reads CARPLPGQGVISEAFF. CDR3 coding DNA: TGTGCCCGACCTCTACCGGGACAGGGGGTTATATCTGAAGCTTTCTTT.

The rearrangement joins TRBV5-4 to TRBJ2-5, with 11 bases fitting TRBD1. Germline CDR1 and CDR2: SGHNT and YYREEE (reference sequence). With 0 bases clipped from V and 2 bases from J, the junction kept 12 bases outside the gene matches. The CDR3 is 19 residues long. This CDR3 reads CASSLGIGTGGTLQETQYF. CDR3 DNA: TGTGCCAGCAGCTTGGGAATCGGGACAGGGGGAACTCTACAAGAGACCCAGTACTTC.

The rearrangement joins TRBV18 to TRBJ2-3, with D tentatively TRBD2 (5 bases). The CDR3 is 16 amino acids. Germline V lookup: CDR1 KGHSH, CDR2 LQKENI. The V gene lost 6 bases and the J gene lost 0 bases, with 16 bases spanning the gap. The DNA of the CDR3 is TGTGCCAGCTCCACGCGGGCGGCTATAAGCACAGATACGCAGTATTTT. Residues: CASSTRAAISTDTQYF.

This sequence joins TRBV27 and TRBJ1-2, with 8 bases fitting TRBD1. CDR1 and CDR2 (germline): MNHEY, SMNVEV (reference sequence). With 3 bases clipped from V and 7 bases from J, the junction kept 7 bases outside the gene matches. The CDR3 sequence is 14 residues long. In nucleotides, the CDR3 is TGTGCCAGCAGTTTTAGGCAGGGGGCGTCTGGCTACACCTTC. This codes for CASSFRQGASGYTF.